This T cell receptor (beta chain) was documented in a study of regulatory T cells in long-lasting Graves disease. Building the TCR beta libraries relied on iRepertoire HTBI primers, and CDR3 regions underwent Arm-PCR. TCRdb re-called the multiplex PCR reads with MiXCR, one entry per CDR3 protein. The table has about 460,000 distinct CDR3 sequences, about 20% seen once. This clonotype was detected a few times. As to time point: persistent/refractory GD, antithyroid drugs over 5 years with positive TRAb. Isolated PBMC RNA provided the starting material for the TCR library. The sequence was obtained from a female donor with Graves disease. This sample comprised peripheral blood mononuclear cells (PBMCs), obtained when the disease was refractory, from a patient treated with antithyroid drugs.

The CDR3 loop reads CASSPLPLTSGSSYNEQFF. The CDR3 nucleotides are TGCGCCAGCAGCCCCCTCCCACTGACTAGCGGGAGTTCCTACAATGAGCAGTTCTTC. The chain joins TRBV4-1 to TRBJ2-1; 12 bases map to TRBD2. The ends lost 4 bases at V and 1 base at J; junction bases unmatched: 11. The CDR3 contains 19 residues. Germline-derived CDR1 and CDR2 are MGHRA and YSYEKL.